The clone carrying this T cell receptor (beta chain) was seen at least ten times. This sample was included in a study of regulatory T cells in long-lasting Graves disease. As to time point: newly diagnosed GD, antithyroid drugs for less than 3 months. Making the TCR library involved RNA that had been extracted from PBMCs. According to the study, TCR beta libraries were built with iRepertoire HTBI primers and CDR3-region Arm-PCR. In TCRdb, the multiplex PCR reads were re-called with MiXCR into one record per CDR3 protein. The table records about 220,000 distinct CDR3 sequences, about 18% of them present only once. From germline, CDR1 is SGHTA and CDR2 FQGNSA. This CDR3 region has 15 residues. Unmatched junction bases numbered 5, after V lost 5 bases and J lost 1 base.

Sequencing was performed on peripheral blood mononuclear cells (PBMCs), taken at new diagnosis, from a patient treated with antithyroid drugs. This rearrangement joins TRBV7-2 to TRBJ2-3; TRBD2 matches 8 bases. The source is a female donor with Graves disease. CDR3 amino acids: CASSLSGTRTDTQYF. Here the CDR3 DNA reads TGTGCCAGCAGCCTTAGCGGGACGCGCACAGATACGCAGTATTTT. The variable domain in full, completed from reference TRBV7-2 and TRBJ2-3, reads GAGVSQSPSNKVTEKGKDVELRCDPISGHTALYWYRQSLGQGLEFLIYFQGNSAPDKSGLPSDRFSAERTGGSVSTLTIQRTQQEDSAVYLCASSLSGTRTDTQYFGPGTRLTVL.